This T cell receptor beta chain was recovered during a study of vaccination and CD4 T cells after COVID-19. The CDR3 covers 16 residues. Germline values: CDR1 SGHTA, CDR2 FQGNSA. After removal of 5 bases from V and 4 bases from J, the junction contained 6 bases not matched to a gene. Regarding this clonotype: The target antigen is unknown.

Time point indicated: late sampling 161 to 241 days after vaccination in a few convalescent patients. The sample's treatment: roughly 10-day PBMC culture with coronavirus spike peptide pools or control peptides (ViraFEST assay). An Oncomine TCR Beta short-read assay was used to sequence the DNA from cultured CD4+ T cells. Each CDR3 protein gets one entry after TCRdb re-called the PCR reads with MiXCR. The table shows around 15,000 distinct CDR3 sequences, with approximately 50% occurring only once. The starting material was CD4+ T cells from blood, cultured in vitro, obtained about 7 months after SARS-CoV-2 vaccination. This TCR was recovered from a human donor who had recovered from COVID-19. J is TRBJ2-5 and V is TRBV7-2; the match to TRBD2 covers 14 bases. CDR3 region: CASSPGLAGDGETQYF. The CDR3 DNA is TGTGCCAGCAGCCCGGGACTAGCGGGAGACGGAGAGACCCAGTACTTC.